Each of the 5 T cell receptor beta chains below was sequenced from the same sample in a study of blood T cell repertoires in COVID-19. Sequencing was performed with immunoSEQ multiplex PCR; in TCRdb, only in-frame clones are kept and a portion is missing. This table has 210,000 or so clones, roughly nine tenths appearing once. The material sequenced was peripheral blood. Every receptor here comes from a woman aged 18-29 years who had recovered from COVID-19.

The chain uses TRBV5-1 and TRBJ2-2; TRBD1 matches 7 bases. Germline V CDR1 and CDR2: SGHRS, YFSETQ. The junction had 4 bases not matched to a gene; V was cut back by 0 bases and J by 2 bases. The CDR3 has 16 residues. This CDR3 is CASSLGTGYNTGELFF. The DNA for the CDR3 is TGCGCCAGCAGCTTGGGGACAGGATACAACACCGGGGAGCTGTTTTTT.

The CDR3 here is CAISGIMNRDYEQYF. The CDR3 coding sequence is TGTGCCATCAGTGGCATAATGAACAGGGACTACGAGCAGTACTTC. The chain couples TRBV10-3 to TRBJ2-7, with a weak D call TRBD1 (6 bases). Trimming removed 4 bases at V and 3 bases at J, with 16 bases between. CDR3 length: 15 amino acids. Germline-derived CDR1 and CDR2 are ENHRY and SYGVKD.

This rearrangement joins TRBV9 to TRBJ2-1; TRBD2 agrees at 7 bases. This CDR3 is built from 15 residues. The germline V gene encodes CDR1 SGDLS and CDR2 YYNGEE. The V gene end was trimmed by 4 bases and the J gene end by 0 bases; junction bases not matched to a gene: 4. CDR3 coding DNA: TGTGCCAGCAGCACAAGGACTAGCTCCTACAATGAGCAGTTCTTC. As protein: CASSTRTSSYNEQFF.

The CDR3 region is CASSESGADEKLFF. CDR3 bases: TGTGCCAGCAGTGAATCTGGGGCAGACGAAAAACTGTTTTTT. The chain carries TRBV25-1 and TRBJ1-4; tentatively, D is TRBD1 (5 bases). Germline V gene sequence: CDR1 MGHDK, CDR2 SYGVNS. Trimming stripped 1 base from V and 8 bases from J, with 11 bases between. The CDR3 consists of 14 residues.

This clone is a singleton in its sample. DNA of the CDR3: TGTGCCAGTAATTCATGGGACAGGTCCTATGGCTACACCTTC. Translating gives CASNSWDRSYGYTF. The chain employs TRBV19 and TRBJ1-2; 8 nucleotides agree with TRBD1. Unmatched junction bases numbered 8, after V lost 7 bases and J lost 4 bases. From germline, CDR1 is LNHDA and CDR2 SQIVND (reference sequence). This CDR3 has 14 residues.